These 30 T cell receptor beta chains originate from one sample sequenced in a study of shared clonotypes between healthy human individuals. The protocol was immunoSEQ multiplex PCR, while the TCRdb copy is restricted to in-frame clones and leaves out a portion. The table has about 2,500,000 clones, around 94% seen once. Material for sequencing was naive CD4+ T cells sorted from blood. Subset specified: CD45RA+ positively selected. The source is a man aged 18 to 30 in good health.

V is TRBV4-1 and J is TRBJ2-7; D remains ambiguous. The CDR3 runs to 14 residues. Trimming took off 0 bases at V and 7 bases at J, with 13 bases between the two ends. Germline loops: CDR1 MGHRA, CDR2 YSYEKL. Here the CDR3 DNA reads TGCGCCAGCAGCCAAGAAGATATGGGGTGGGAGCAGTACTTC. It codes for CASSQEDMGWEQYF.

The CDR3 DNA follows: TGTGCCAGCGCTCGCCGGACGCCACCGGAGGAGCTGTTTTTT. Protein sequence: CASARRTPPEELFF. This chain connects TRBV2 to TRBJ2-2; D call uncertain. This CDR3 region has 14 residues. The germline V and J ends were trimmed by 8 bases and 10 bases, with 20 bases remaining between them. CDR1 and CDR2 from the germline V gene are SNHLY and FYNNEI.

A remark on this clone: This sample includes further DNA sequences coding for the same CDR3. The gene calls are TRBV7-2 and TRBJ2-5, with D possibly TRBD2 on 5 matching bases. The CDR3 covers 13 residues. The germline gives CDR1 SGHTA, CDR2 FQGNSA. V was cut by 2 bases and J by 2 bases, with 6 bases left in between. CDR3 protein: CASSLRRQETQYF. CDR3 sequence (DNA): TGTGCCAGCAGCTTAAGGAGGCAAGAGACCCAGTACTTC.

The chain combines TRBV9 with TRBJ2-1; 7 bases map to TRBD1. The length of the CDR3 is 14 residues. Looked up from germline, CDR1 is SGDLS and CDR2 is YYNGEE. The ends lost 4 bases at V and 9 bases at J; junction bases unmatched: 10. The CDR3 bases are TGTGCCAGCAGCTGGAGACAGGGTGGTACTGAGCAGTTCTTC. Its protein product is CASSWRQGGTEQFF.

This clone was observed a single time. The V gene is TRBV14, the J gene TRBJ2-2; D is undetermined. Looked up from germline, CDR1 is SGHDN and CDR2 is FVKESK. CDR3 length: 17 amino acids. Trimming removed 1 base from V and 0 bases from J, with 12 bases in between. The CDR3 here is CASSQVLGRTNTGELFF. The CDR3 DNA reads TGTGCCAGCAGCCAAGTGTTGGGCAGGACGAACACCGGGGAGCTGTTTTTT.

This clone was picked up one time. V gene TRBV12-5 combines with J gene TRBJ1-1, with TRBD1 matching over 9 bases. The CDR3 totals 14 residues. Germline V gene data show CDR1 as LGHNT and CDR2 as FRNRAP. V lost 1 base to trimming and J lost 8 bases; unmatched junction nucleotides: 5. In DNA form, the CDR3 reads TGTGCTAGTGGTTTGGGACTCGGGACAGGGGAAGCTTTCTTT. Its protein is CASGLGLGTGEAFF.

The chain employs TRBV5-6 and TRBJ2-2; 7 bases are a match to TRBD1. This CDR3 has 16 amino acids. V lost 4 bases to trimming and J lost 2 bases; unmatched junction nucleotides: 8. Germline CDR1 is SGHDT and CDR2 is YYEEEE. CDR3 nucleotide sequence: TGTGCCAGCAGCATGGGGACAGTAATTAACACCGGGGAGCTGTTTTTT. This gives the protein CASSMGTVINTGELFF.

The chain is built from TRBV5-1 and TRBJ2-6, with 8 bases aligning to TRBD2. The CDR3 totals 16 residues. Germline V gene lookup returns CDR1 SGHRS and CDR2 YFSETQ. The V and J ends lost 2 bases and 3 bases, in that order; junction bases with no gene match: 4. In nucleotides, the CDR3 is TGCGCCAGCAGCTTAGTAGCGGGAAATGGGGCCAACGTCCTGACTTTC. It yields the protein CASSLVAGNGANVLTF.

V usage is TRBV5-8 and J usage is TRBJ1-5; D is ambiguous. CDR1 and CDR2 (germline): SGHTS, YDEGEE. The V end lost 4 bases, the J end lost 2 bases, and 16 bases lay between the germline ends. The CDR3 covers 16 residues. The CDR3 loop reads CASSLHRLMGNQPQHF. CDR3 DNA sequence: TGTGCCAGCAGCCTACACCGTCTGATGGGCAATCAGCCCCAGCATTTT.

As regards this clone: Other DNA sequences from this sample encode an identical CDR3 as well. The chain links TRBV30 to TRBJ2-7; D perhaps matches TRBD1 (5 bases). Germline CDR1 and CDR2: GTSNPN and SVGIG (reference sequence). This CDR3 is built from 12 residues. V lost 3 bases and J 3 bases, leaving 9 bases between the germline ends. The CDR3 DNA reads TGTGCCTGGAGGCAGGGAAACTACGAGCAGTACTTC. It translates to CAWRQGNYEQYF.

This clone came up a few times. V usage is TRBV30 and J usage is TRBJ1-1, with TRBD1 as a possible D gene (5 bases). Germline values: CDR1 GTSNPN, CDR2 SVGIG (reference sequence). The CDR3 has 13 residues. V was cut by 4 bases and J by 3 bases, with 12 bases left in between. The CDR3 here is CAWTGGGDTEAFF. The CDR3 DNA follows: TGTGCCTGGACAGGTGGGGGGGACACTGAAGCTTTCTTT.

CDR3 loop: CASSLRTTSDTQYF. CDR3 coding DNA: TGTGCCAGCAGCCTTAGGACTACCTCCGATACGCAGTATTTT. This sequence joins TRBV11-2 and TRBJ2-3, with D possibly TRBD2 on 6 matching bases. This CDR3 region has 14 residues. The germline CDR1 and CDR2 sequences are SGHAT and FQNNGV. V was pared by 5 bases and J by 6 bases, with 15 bases between.

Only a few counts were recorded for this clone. The CDR3: CASRRNWPNTEAFF. CDR3 DNA sequence: TGTGCCAGCAGGCGGAATTGGCCCAACACTGAAGCTTTCTTT. The rearrangement uses TRBV6-5 and TRBJ1-1; D unresolved. The CDR3 has 14 residues. Trimming stripped 6 bases from V and 2 bases from J, with 13 bases between. CDR1 MNHEY and CDR2 SVGAGI come from the germline V gene.

CDR3 DNA sequence: TGTGCCAGCAGCGCCGCGGGACTGTTCTACAATGAGCAGTTCTTC. Translated, it gives CASSAAGLFYNEQFF. The chain employs TRBV9 and TRBJ2-1, with a weak D call TRBD2 (6 bases). Trimming pared 3 bases from V and 3 bases from J, leaving 13 bases between. Looked up from germline, CDR1 is SGDLS and CDR2 is YYNGEE. This CDR3 region has 15 residues.

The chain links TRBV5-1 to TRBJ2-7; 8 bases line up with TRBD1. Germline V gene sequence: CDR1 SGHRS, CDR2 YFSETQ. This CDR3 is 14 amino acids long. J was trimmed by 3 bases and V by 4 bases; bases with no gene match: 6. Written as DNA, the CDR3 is TGCGCCAGCAGCACCGGACAGGGCCGCTACGAGCAGTACTTC. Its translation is CASSTGQGRYEQYF.

DNA for the CDR3: TGTGCCAGCAGCTTAGGATCCCGGAGACAGACGAACACCGGGGAGCTGTTTTTT. Translated, it gives CASSLGSRRQTNTGELFF. The V and J genes are TRBV13 and TRBJ2-2; tentatively, D is TRBD1 (5 bases). Germline V gene data show CDR1 as PRHDT and CDR2 as FYEKMQ (reference sequence). The CDR3 consists of 18 residues. V was pared by 0 bases and J by 0 bases, with 14 bases between.

The CDR3: CASSLMGEAFF. Here the CDR3 DNA reads TGTGCCAGCAGTTTAATGGGGGAAGCTTTCTTT. This chain uses TRBV28 with TRBJ1-1; no reliable D call. Germline V gene sequence: CDR1 MDHEN, CDR2 SYDVKM. This CDR3 spans 11 amino acids. V lost 2 bases, J lost 8 bases, and 6 bases lay in between.

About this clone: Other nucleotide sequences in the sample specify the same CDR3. The CDR3: CASSPLGNSNQPQHF. For the CDR3, the DNA is TGTGCCAGCAGTCCTCTGGGGAACAGTAATCAGCCCCAGCATTTT. This chain joins TRBV28 and TRBJ1-5; D unresolved. Deletions cut 5 bases from V and 4 bases from J, with 15 bases between. The CDR3 sequence is 15 residues long. From germline, CDR1 is MDHEN and CDR2 SYDVKM.

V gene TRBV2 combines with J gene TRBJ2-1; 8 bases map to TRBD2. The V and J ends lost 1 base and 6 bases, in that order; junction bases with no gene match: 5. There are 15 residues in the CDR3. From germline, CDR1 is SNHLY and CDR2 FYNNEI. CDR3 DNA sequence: TGTGCCAGCAGTGAAGTCACTAGCGGCTTCAATGAGCAGTTCTTC. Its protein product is CASSEVTSGFNEQFF.

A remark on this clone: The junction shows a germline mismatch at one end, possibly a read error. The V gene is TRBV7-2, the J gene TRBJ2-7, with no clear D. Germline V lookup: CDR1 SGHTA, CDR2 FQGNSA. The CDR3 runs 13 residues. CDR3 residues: CAGSLEQAYEQYF. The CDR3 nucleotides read TGTGCCGGCAGCTTAGAACAAGCCTACGAGCAGTACTTC.

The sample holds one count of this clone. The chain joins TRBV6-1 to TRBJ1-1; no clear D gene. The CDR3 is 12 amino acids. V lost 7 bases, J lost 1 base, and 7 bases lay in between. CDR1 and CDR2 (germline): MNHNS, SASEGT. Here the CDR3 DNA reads TGTGCCAGCATGCGGGGGAACACTGAAGCTTTCTTT. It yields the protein CASMRGNTEAFF.

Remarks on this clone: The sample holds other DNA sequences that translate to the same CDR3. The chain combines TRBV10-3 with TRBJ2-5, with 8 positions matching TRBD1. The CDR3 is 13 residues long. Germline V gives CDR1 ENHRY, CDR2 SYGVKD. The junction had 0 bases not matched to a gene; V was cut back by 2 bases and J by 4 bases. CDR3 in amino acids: CAISEQGAETQYF. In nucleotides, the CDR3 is TGTGCCATCAGTGAGCAGGGGGCAGAGACCCAGTACTTC.

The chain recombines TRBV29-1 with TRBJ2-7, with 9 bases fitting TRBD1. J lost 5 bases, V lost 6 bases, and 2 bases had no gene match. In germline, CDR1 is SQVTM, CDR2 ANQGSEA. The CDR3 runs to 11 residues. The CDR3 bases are TGCAGCGTAACAGGGGGCCACGAGCAGTACTTC. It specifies CSVTGGHEQYF.

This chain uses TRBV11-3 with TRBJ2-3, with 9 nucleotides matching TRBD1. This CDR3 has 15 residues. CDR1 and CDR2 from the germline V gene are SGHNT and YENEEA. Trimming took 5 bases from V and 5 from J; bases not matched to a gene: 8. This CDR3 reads CASSPRTGAVDTQYF. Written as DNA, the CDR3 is TGTGCCAGCAGCCCGCGGACAGGGGCTGTAGATACGCAGTATTTT.

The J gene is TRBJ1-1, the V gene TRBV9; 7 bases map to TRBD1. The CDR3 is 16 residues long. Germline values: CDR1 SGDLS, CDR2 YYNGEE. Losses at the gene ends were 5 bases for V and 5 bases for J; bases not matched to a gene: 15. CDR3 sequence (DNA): TGTGCCAGCAGTTCCGGGGCGGCGACAGGGAGGACTGAAGCTTTCTTT. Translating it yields CASSSGAATGRTEAFF.

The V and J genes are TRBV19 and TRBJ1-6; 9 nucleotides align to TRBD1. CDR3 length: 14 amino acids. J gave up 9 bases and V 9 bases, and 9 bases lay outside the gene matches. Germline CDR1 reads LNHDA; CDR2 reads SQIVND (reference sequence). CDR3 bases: TGTGCCAGCCAAGTTGGACAGGGGTCTTCACCCCTCCACTTT. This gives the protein CASQVGQGSSPLHF.

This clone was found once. CDR3 bases: TGTGCCTGGAGTCACACTAGCGGGACTAAGTCCGGGGAGCTGTTTTTT. Translation: CAWSHTSGTKSGELFF. V gene TRBV30 combines with J gene TRBJ2-2, with 10 bases matching TRBD2. The CDR3 totals 16 residues. The germline gives CDR1 GTSNPN, CDR2 SVGIG (reference sequence). Trimming cost V 2 bases and J 6 bases; bases outside gene matches: 9. The whole variable domain, remainder taken from reference TRBV30 and TRBJ2-2, is SQTIHQWPATLVQPVGSPLSLECTVEGTSNPNLYWYRQAAGRGLQLLFYSVGIGQISSEVPQNLSASRPQDRQFILSSKKLLLSDSGFYLCAWSHTSGTKSGELFFGEGSRLTVL.

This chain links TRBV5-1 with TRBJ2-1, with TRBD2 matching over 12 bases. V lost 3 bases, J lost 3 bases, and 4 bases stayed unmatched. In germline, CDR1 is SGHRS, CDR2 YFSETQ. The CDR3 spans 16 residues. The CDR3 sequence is CASSSGLAGIYNEQFF. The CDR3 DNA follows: TGCGCCAGCAGCTCCGGACTAGCGGGGATCTACAATGAGCAGTTCTTC.

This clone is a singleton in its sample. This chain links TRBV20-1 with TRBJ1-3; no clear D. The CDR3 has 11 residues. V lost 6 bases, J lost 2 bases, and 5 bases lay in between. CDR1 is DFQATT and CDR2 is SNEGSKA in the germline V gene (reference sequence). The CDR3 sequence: CSAPAGNTIYF. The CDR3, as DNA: TGCAGTGCCCCGGCTGGAAACACCATATATTTT.

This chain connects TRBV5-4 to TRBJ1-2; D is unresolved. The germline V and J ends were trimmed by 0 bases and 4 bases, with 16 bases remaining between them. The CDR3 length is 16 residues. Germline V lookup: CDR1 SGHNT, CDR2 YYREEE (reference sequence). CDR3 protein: CASSLALGLQLYGYTF. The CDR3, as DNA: TGTGCCAGCAGCTTGGCCCTGGGCCTCCAACTCTATGGCTACACCTTC.